Sequencing of this T cell receptor beta chain was carried out in a study of cytomegalovirus exposure and HLA in healthy donors. Points from the study as a whole: The presence/absence work took it that sequencing depth was about the same across donors. Indistinguishability led to the exclusion of some V segments, TRBV6-2 and TRBV6-3 included. The authors listed approximately 150 TCR beta chains as cytomegalovirus-associated. The HLA-A and HLA-B alleles of most subjects were reportedly predicted accurately from TCR beta sequences.

Amplification used 60 Vbeta primers and 13 Jbeta primers. Profiling relied on immunoSEQ multiplex PCR, and the TCRdb table lists in-frame clones only, not all of them. The sample yields approximately 140,000 clones, about 80% seen once. Note on this clone: Its antigen remains unknown.

V shed 2 bases, J shed 2 bases, and the junction held 6 bases outside the gene matches. The CDR3 consists of 16 residues. Germline CDR1 reads SGHRS; CDR2 reads YFSETQ. The V call is TRBV5-1, the J call TRBJ1-1, with 10 positions matching TRBD1. Sequencing was performed on PBMCs. This TCR was sampled from a boy younger than 10 in good health and CMV-seronegative. CDR3 in amino acids: CASSFRDRGPNTEAFF. The DNA for the CDR3 is TGCGCCAGCAGCTTCCGGGACAGGGGCCCCAACACTGAAGCTTTCTTT. The whole variable domain, filled in from reference TRBV5-1 and TRBJ1-1, reads KAGVTQTPRYLIKTRGQQVTLSCSPISGHRSVSWYQQTPGQGLQFLFEYFSETQRNKGNFPGRFSGRQFSNSRSEMNVSTLELGDSALYLCASSFRDRGPNTEAFFGQGTRLTVV.